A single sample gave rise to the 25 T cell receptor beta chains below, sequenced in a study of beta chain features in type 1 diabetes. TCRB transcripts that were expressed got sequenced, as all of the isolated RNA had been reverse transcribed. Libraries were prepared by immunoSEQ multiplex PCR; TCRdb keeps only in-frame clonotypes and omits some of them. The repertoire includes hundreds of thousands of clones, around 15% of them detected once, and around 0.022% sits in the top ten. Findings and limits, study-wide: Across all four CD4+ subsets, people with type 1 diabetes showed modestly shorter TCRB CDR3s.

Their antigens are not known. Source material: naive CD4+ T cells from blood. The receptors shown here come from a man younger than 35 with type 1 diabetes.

CDR3 DNA sequence: TGTGCCAGTAGTATGGGGACTAGCGGCACAGATACGCAGTATTTT. This encodes CASSMGTSGTDTQYF. This chain joins TRBV19 and TRBJ2-3; 10 nucleotides match TRBD2. Trimming took 3 bases from V and 1 from J; bases not matched to a gene: 1. The CDR3 extends over 15 amino acids. The V gene's germline CDR1 is LNHDA and CDR2 SQIVND (reference sequence). The variable domain in full, completed from reference TRBV19 and TRBJ2-3, reads DGGITQSPKYLFRKEGQNVTLSCEQNLNHDAMYWYRQDPGQGLRLIYYSQIVNDFQKGDIAEGYSVSREKKESFPLTVTSAQKNPTAFYLCASSMGTSGTDTQYFGPGTRLTVL.

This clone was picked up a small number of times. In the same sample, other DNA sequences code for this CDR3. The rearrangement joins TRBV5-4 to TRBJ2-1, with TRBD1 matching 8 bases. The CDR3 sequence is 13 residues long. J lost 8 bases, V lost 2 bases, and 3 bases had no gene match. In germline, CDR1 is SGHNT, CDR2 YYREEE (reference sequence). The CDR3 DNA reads TGTGCCAGCAGCTTAGGACAGGGTGATGAGCAGTTCTTC. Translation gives CASSLGQGDEQFF.

The DNA for the CDR3 is TGTGCCAGCAGCTTAGGACAGTTCTATGGCTACACCTTC. This gives the protein CASSLGQFYGYTF. The V and J genes are TRBV7-2 and TRBJ1-2, with TRBD1 as a possible D gene (5 bases). This CDR3 spans 13 amino acids. Germline V gene lookup returns CDR1 SGHTA and CDR2 FQGNSA. V gave up 1 base and J gave up 4 bases, with 7 bases separating them.

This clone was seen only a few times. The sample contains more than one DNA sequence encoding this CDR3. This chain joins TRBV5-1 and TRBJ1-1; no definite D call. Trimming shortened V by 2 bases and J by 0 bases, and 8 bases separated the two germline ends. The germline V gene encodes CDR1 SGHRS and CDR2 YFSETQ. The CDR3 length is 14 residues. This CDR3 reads CASSFGGMNTEAFF. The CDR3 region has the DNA TGCGCCAGCAGCTTTGGCGGAATGAACACTGAAGCTTTCTTT.

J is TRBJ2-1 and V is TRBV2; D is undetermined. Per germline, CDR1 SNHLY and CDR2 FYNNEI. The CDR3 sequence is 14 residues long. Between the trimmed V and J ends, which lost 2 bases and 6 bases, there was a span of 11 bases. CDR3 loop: CASSERDGPNEQFF. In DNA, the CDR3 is TGTGCCAGCAGTGAACGTGACGGCCCCAATGAGCAGTTCTTC.

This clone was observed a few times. The CDR3 DNA reads TGTGCCAGCAGCCCGGACGAACTGAACACTGAAGCTTTCTTT. This translates into CASSPDELNTEAFF. The chain is built from TRBV6-6 and TRBJ1-1; D remains unclear. V lost 6 bases to trimming and J lost 0 bases, with 11 bases between them. There are 14 residues in the CDR3. Germline values: CDR1 MNHNY, CDR2 SVGAGI (reference sequence).

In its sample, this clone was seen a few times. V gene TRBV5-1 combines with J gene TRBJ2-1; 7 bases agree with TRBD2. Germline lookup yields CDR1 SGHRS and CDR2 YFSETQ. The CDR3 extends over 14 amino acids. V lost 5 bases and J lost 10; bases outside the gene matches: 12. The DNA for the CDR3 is TGCGCCAGCAGTCCAGGCCCTAGCGGTGACGAGCAGTTCTTC. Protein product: CASSPGPSGDEQFF.

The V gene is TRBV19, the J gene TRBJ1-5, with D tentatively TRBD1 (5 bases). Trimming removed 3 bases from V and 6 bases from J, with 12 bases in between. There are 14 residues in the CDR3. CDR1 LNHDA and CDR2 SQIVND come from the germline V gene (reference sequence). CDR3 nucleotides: TGTGCCAGTAGTATTCAGGCAGGGAGTCAGCCCCAGCATTTT. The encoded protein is CASSIQAGSQPQHF.

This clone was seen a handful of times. The CDR3 nucleotides read TGTGCCTGGAGTCGCCAGAAGAACACTGAAGCTTTCTTT. Residues: CAWSRQKNTEAFF. The genes are TRBV30 and TRBJ1-1; no definite D call. Looked up from germline, CDR1 is GTSNPN and CDR2 is SVGIG (reference sequence). V gave up 2 bases and J gave up 1 base, with 8 bases separating them. This CDR3 comprises 13 residues.

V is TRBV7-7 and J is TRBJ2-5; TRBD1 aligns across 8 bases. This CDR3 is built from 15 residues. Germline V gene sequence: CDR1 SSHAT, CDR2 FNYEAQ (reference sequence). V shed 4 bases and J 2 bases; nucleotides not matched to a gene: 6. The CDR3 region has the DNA TGTGCCAGCAGCTCTTCTGACAGGGGACAAGAGACCCAGTACTTC. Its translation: CASSSSDRGQETQYF. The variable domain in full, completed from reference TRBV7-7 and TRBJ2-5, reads GAGVSQSPRYKVTKRGQDVTLRCDPISSHATLYWYQQALGQGPEFLTYFNYEAQPDKSGLPSDRFSAERPEGSISTLTIQRTEQRDSAMYRCASSSSDRGQETQYFGPGTRLLVL.

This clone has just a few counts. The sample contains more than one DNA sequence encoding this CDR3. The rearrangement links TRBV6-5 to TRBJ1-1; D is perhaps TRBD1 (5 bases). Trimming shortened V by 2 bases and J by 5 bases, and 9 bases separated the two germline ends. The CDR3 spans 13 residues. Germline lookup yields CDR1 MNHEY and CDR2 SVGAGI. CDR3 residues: CASSYASGTEAFF. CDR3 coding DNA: TGTGCCAGCAGTTACGCATCAGGGACTGAAGCTTTCTTT.

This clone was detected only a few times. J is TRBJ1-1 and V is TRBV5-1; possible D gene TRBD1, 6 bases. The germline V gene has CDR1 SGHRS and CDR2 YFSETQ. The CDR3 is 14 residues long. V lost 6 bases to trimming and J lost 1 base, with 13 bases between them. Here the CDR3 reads CASTSQGQNTEAFF. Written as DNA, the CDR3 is TGCGCCAGCACTTCCCAGGGGCAGAACACTGAAGCTTTCTTT.

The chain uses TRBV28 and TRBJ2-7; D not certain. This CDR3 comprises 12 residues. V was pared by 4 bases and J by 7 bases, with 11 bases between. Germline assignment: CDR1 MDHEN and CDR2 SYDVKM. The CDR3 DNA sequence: TGTGCCAGCAGTTCGGCCGGGTGGGAGCAGTACTTC. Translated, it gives CASSSAGWEQYF.

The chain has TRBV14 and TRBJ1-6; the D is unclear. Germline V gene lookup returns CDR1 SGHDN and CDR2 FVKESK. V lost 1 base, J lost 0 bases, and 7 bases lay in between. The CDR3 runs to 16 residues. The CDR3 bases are TGTGCCAGCAGCCAAGCGGGCAGCTCCTATAATTCACCCCTCCACTTT. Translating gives CASSQAGSSYNSPLHF.

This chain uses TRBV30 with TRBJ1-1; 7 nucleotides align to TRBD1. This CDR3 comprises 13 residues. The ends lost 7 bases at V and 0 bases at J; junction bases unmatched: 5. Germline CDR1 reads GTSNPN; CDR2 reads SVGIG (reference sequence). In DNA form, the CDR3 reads TGTGCCTTGACGGGACAGCTGAACACTGAAGCTTTCTTT. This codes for CALTGQLNTEAFF. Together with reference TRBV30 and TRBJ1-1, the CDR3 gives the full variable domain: SQTIHQWPATLVQPVGSPLSLECTVEGTSNPNLYWYRQAAGRGLQLLFYSVGIGQISSEVPQNLSASRPQDRQFILSSKKLLLSDSGFYLCALTGQLNTEAFFGQGTRLTVV.

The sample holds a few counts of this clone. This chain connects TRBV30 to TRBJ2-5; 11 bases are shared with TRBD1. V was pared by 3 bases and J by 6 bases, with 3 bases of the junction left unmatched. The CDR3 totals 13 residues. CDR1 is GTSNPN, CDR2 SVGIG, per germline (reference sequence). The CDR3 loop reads CAWSRTGGKTQYF. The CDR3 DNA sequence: TGTGCCTGGAGCCGGACAGGGGGCAAGACCCAGTACTTC. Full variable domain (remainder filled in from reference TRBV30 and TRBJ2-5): SQTIHQWPATLVQPVGSPLSLECTVEGTSNPNLYWYRQAAGRGLQLLFYSVGIGQISSEVPQNLSASRPQDRQFILSSKKLLLSDSGFYLCAWSRTGGKTQYFGPGTRLLVL.

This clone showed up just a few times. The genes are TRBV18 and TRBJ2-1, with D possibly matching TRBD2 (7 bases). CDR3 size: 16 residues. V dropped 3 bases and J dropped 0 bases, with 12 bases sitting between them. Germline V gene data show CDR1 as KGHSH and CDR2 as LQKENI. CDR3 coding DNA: TGTGCCAGCTCACCTAGGGGGGGCACCTCCTACAATGAGCAGTTCTTC. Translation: CASSPRGGTSYNEQFF. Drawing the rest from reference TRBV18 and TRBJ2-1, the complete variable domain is NAGVMQNPRHLVRRRGQEARLRCSPMKGHSHVYWYRQLPEEGLKFMVYLQKENIIDESGMPKERFSAEFPKEGPSILRIQQVVRGDSAAYFCASSPRGGTSYNEQFFGPGTRLTVL.

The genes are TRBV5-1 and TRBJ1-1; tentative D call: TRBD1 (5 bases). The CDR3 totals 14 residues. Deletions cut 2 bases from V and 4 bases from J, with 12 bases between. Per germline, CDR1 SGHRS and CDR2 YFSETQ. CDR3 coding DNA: TGCGCCAGCAGCTTTTCGGCAGGGAGCACTGAAGCTTTCTTT. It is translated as CASSFSAGSTEAFF.

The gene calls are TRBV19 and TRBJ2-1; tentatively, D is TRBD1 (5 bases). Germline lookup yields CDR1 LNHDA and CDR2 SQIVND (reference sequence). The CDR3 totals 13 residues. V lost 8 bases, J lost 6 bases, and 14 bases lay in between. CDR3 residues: CASCPGPLNEQFF. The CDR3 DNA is TGTGCCAGTTGCCCAGGGCCGCTCAATGAGCAGTTCTTC.

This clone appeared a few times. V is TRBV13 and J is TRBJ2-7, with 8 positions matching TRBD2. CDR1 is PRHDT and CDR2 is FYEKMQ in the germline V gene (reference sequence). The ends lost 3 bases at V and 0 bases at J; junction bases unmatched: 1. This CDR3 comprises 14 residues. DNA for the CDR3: TGTGCCAGCAGCTTCGGGACTAGCTCCTACGAGCAGTACTTC. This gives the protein CASSFGTSSYEQYF.

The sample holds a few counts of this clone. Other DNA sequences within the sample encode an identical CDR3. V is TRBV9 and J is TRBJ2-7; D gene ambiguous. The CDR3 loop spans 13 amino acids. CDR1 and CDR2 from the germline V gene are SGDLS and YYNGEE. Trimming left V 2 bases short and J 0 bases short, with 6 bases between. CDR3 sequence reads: CASSVDSSYEQYF. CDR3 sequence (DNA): TGTGCCAGCAGCGTCGATTCCTCCTACGAGCAGTACTTC. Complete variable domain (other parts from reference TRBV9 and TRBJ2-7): DSGVTQTPKHLITATGQRVTLRCSPRSGDLSVYWYQQSLDQGLQFLIQYYNGEERAKGNILERFSAQQFPDLHSELNLSSLELGDSALYFCASSVDSSYEQYFGPGTRLTVT.

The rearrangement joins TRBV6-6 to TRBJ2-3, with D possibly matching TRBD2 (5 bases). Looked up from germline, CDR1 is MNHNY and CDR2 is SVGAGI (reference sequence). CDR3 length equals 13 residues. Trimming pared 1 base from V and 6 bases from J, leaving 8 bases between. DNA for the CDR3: TGTGCCAGCAGTTACTTCGGGAAGGATACGCAGTATTTT. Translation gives CASSYFGKDTQYF.

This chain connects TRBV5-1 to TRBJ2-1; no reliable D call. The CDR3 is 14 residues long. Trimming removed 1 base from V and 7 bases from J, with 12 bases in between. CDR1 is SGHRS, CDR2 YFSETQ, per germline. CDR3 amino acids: CASSLLRSGNEQFF. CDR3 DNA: TGCGCCAGCAGCTTGCTGAGATCTGGGAATGAGCAGTTCTTC. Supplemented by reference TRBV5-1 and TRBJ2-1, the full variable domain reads KAGVTQTPRYLIKTRGQQVTLSCSPISGHRSVSWYQQTPGQGLQFLFEYFSETQRNKGNFPGRFSGRQFSNSRSEMNVSTLELGDSALYLCASSLLRSGNEQFFGPGTRLTVL.

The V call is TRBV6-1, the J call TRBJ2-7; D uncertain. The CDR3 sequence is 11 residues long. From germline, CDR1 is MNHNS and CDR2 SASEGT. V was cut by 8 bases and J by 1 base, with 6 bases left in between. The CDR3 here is CASFSSYEQYF. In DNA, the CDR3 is TGTGCCAGCTTCTCATCCTACGAGCAGTACTTC.

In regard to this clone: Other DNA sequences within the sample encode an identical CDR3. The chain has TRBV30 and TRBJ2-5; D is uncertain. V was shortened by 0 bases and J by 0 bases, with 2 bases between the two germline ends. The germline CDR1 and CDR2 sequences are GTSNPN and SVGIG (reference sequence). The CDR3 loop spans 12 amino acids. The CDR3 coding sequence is TGTGCCTGGAGTGTAAACCAAGAGACCCAGTACTTC. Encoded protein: CAWSVNQETQYF.